Each of the 2 T cell receptor beta chains below was sequenced from the same sample in a study of technical replicates of blood from a few donors. Assay: immunoSEQ multiplex PCR; the TCRdb copy retains only in-frame clones and omits some. This sample carries about 71,000 clones, just under 97% of them seen once, and the ten largest clones take approximately 0.2%. The sample was T cells isolated from PBMCs. The receptors derive from a human donor in good health.

The chain combines TRBV27 with TRBJ2-5, with unresolved D. V lost 5 bases and J 5 bases, leaving 12 bases between the germline ends. Germline CDR1 and CDR2: MNHEY and SMNVEV (reference sequence). The CDR3 consists of 13 residues. CDR3 DNA sequence: TGTGCCAGCAGTCCTACCTTCAGGGAGACCCAGTACTTC. Its protein is CASSPTFRETQYF.

The chain joins TRBV2 to TRBJ1-2; weak D call: TRBD1 (5 bases). The CDR3 covers 14 residues. Germline V gene sequence: CDR1 SNHLY, CDR2 FYNNEI. The germline V and J ends were trimmed by 7 bases and 3 bases, with 15 bases remaining between them. This CDR3 reads CASTTAPRDYGYTF. Written as DNA, the CDR3 is TGTGCCAGCACGACCGCGCCCAGGGACTATGGCTACACCTTC.